The 11 T cell receptor beta chains below all came from one sample that was sequenced in a study of cytomegalovirus exposure and HLA in healthy donors. The PCR contained 60 Vbeta and 13 Jbeta primers. The data were produced by immunoSEQ multiplex PCR, yet TCRdb's version contains in-frame clones alone and is incomplete. Among roughly 100,000 clones listed, roughly four fifths were seen once. Sequences were obtained from PBMCs. The receptors derive from a man aged 40-49 years in good health and CMV-seronegative.

The chain is built from TRBV18 and TRBJ2-2, with D tentatively TRBD2 (5 bases). Germline V gives CDR1 KGHSH, CDR2 LQKENI. Trimming removed 0 bases at V and 4 bases at J, with 15 bases between. The CDR3 length is 17 residues. In nucleotides, the CDR3 is TGTGCCAGCTCACCACCGGACCCTAGCTGGGTCACCGGGGAGCTGTTTTTT. Protein product: CASSPPDPSWVTGELFF.

The chain couples TRBV6-5 to TRBJ1-4, with 8 bases aligning to TRBD1. CDR3 size: 13 residues. In germline, CDR1 is MNHEY, CDR2 SVGAGI. The ends lost 6 bases at V and 6 bases at J; junction bases unmatched: 3. Here the CDR3 DNA reads TGTGCCAGCAGGACAGGGGTTGATGAAAAACTGTTTTTT. This sequence encodes CASRTGVDEKLFF.

This clone was observed a single time. The chain is built from TRBV28 and TRBJ1-5, with a weak D call TRBD1 (6 bases). The CDR3 covers 15 residues. Trimming pared 6 bases from V and 2 bases from J, leaving 14 bases between. CDR1 and CDR2 from the germline V gene are MDHEN and SYDVKM. CDR3 sequence: CASRFTGLGNQPQHF. The CDR3 region has the DNA TGTGCCAGCAGATTTACAGGGTTAGGCAATCAGCCCCAGCATTTT. Complete variable domain (other parts from reference TRBV28 and TRBJ1-5): DVKVTQSSRYLVKRTGEKVFLECVQDMDHENMFWYRQDPGLGLRLIYFSYDVKMKEKGDIPEGYSVSREKKERFSLILESASTNQTSMYLCASRFTGLGNQPQHFGDGTRLSIL.

The chain links TRBV19 to TRBJ2-1; D is unclear. The germline gives CDR1 LNHDA, CDR2 SQIVND (reference sequence). V dropped 2 bases and J dropped 5 bases, with 7 bases sitting between them. CDR3 length: 13 amino acids. The CDR3 protein is CASSISRNNEQFF. As DNA, the CDR3 is TGTGCCAGTAGTATATCCAGGAACAATGAGCAGTTCTTC.

J is TRBJ1-1 and V is TRBV27, with a possible D match to TRBD1 (5 bases). V lost 3 bases and J 7 bases, leaving 15 bases between the germline ends. Germline V gives CDR1 MNHEY, CDR2 SMNVEV (reference sequence). The length of the CDR3 is 14 residues. The CDR3 loop reads CASSFGAGHSEAFF. DNA for the CDR3: TGTGCCAGCAGTTTTGGGGCAGGGCATAGTGAAGCTTTCTTT.

The chain employs TRBV5-4 and TRBJ1-2; 7 bases match TRBD1. The J segment lost 0 bases and the V segment lost 4 bases, leaving 6 bases of the junction unmatched. CDR1 is SGHNT, CDR2 YYREEE, per germline (reference sequence). This CDR3 is 15 amino acids long. CDR3 sequence reads: CASSRDRLTNYGYTF. DNA for the CDR3: TGTGCCAGCAGCCGGGACAGACTTACTAACTATGGCTACACCTTC.

The chain joins TRBV7-2 to TRBJ2-3; 7 bases are shared with TRBD2. The CDR3 covers 18 residues. The germline gives CDR1 SGHTA, CDR2 FQGNSA. V lost 1 base, J lost 0 bases, and 10 bases stayed unmatched. The CDR3 DNA reads as TGTGCCAGCAGCTTAGGTGTCACTAGCGTAACTAGCACAGATACGCAGTATTTT. Its protein is CASSLGVTSVTSTDTQYF.

The chain recombines TRBV7-6 with TRBJ2-1; 10 nucleotides align to TRBD1. Germline-derived CDR1 and CDR2 are SGHVS and FNYEAQ. The trim removed 5 bases at V and 3 bases at J, leaving 10 bases unmatched. The CDR3 runs to 17 residues. CDR3 protein: CASSEEEDRGNYNEQFF. In nucleotides, the CDR3 is TGTGCCAGCAGCGAAGAGGAGGACAGGGGGAACTACAATGAGCAGTTCTTC.

The CDR3 reads CASSATGAGETQYF. Written as DNA, the CDR3 is TGTGCCAGCAGCGCAACAGGGGCGGGGGAGACCCAGTACTTC. The chain links TRBV9 to TRBJ2-5; D possibly corresponds to TRBD1 (7 bases). The CDR3 is 14 amino acids. CDR1 and CDR2 (germline): SGDLS, YYNGEE. V was pared by 3 bases and J by 5 bases, with 14 bases between.

The V call is TRBV2, the J call TRBJ1-2; 8 bases are shared with TRBD1. Germline V gene sequence: CDR1 SNHLY, CDR2 FYNNEI. V shed 6 bases and J 8 bases; nucleotides not matched to a gene: 5. This CDR3 comprises 12 residues. Here the CDR3 reads CASSGQGSGYTF. The CDR3 region has the DNA TGTGCCAGCAGCGGACAGGGATCAGGCTACACCTTC.

The gene calls are TRBV7-9 and TRBJ2-4, with TRBD1 matching over 7 bases. V lost 5 bases, J lost 0 bases, and 10 bases stayed unmatched. The V gene's germline CDR1 is SEHNR and CDR2 FQNEAQ (reference sequence). The CDR3 sequence is 17 residues long. CDR3: CASSGDRAKLAKNIQYF. CDR3 DNA sequence: TGTGCCAGCAGCGGAGACAGGGCTAAACTAGCCAAAAACATTCAGTACTTC.